The 2 T cell receptor beta chains below were found in one sample sequenced in a study of PD-1 blockade in classical Hodgkin lymphoma. Sequencing was performed with immunoSEQ multiplex PCR; in TCRdb, only in-frame clones are kept and a portion is missing. The data hold some 25,000 clones, with almost 90% observed a single time. After autologous stem cell transplantation all patients relapsed, and prior brentuximab vedotin exposure differed between cohorts. Isolation of CD8+ T cells from thawed PBMCs used magnetic negative selection. The source was CD8+ T cells from blood, collected at baseline. The receptors come from a human donor with classical Hodgkin lymphoma.

The chain carries TRBV13 and TRBJ2-5, with 8 bases identical to TRBD2. The CDR3 consists of 15 residues. Per the germline V gene, CDR1 is PRHDT and CDR2 is FYEKMQ (reference sequence). With 5 bases clipped from V and 1 base from J, the junction kept 6 bases outside the gene matches. As DNA, the CDR3 is TGTGCCAGCAGCCCGCGCGGGGGGCCCCAAGAGACCCAGTACTTC. Translating it yields CASSPRGGPQETQYF.

This clone turned up a few times. Here the CDR3 reads CASIRQENTEAFF. CDR3 DNA sequence: TGCGCCAGCATTAGACAGGAGAACACTGAAGCTTTCTTT. This rearrangement joins TRBV5-1 to TRBJ1-1; D may be TRBD1 (6 bases). The CDR3 extends over 13 amino acids. CDR1 is SGHRS and CDR2 is YFSETQ in the germline V gene. V lost 6 bases and J 1 base, leaving 10 bases between the germline ends. The variable domain in full, completed from reference TRBV5-1 and TRBJ1-1, reads KAGVTQTPRYLIKTRGQQVTLSCSPISGHRSVSWYQQTPGQGLQFLFEYFSETQRNKGNFPGRFSGRQFSNSRSEMNVSTLELGDSALYLCASIRQENTEAFFGQGTRLTVV.